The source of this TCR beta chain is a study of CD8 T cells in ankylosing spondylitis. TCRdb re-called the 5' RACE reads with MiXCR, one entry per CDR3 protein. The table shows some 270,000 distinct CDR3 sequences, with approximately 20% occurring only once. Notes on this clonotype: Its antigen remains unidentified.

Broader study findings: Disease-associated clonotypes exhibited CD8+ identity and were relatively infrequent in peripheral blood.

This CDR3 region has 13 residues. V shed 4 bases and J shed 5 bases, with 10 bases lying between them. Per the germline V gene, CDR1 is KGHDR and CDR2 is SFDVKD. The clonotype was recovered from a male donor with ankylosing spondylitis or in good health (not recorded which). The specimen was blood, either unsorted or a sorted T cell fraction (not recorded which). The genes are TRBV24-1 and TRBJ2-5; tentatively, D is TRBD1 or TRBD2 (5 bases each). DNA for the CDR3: TGTGCCACCAGTGAGGGGGTGAAGGAGACCCAGTACTTC. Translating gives CATSEGVKETQYF.